This T cell receptor (beta chain) was found in a study of T cell responses to AZD1222 COVID-19 vaccine. This clone was seen a few times. CDR1 and CDR2 from the germline V gene are SNHLY and FYNNEI. The CDR3 loop spans 16 amino acids. With V trimmed by 5 bases and J by 2 bases, 5 bases remained unmatched. Sequenced by immunoSEQ multiplex PCR; TCRdb stores in-frame clones only, minus some. This sample has approximately 150,000 clones, with 85% to 90% found just once. This TCR derives from an adult in good health. This chain links TRBV2 with TRBJ2-3; 12 nucleotides line up with TRBD2. Sample: peripheral blood, taken on day 0 of AZD1222 vaccination. The CDR3 here is CASSPWTSGATDTQYF. The CDR3 DNA follows: TGTGCCAGCAGTCCGTGGACTAGCGGGGCCACAGATACGCAGTATTTT.